One TCR beta chain is described in this entry. The assay was immunoSEQ multiplex PCR, and TCRdb's table has in-frame clones only and misses some. The table has around 160,000 clones, approximately 95% seen once. The Seattle site enrolled patients during active infection and followed them longitudinally. The CDR3 spans 15 residues. V was cut by 0 bases and J by 2 bases, with 11 bases left in between. From germline, CDR1 is LNHNV and CDR2 YYDKDF (reference sequence). The data stem from a study of blood T cell repertoires in COVID-19. As for the study in general: From T cells, B-cell-depleted T cells, or PBMCs came the material, which was cDNA or gDNA.

The origin of this receptor is a woman in her sixties with COVID-19, enrolled during active disease. The sequenced sample was peripheral blood. V and J are TRBV15 and TRBJ2-7; weak D call: TRBD1 (5 bases). CDR3 residues: CATSRETAPAYEQYF. Written as DNA, the CDR3 is TGTGCCACCAGCAGAGAGACAGCGCCAGCCTACGAGCAGTACTTC.